This T cell receptor (beta chain) was sequenced for a study of vaccination and CD4 T cells after COVID-19. As for the study in general: At a median about 91 days (range 35 to 161) after diagnosis, post-COVID samples were drawn.

V trimming: 8 bases; J trimming: 9 bases; junction bases outside the gene matches: 7. Germline-derived CDR1 and CDR2 are SGHTA and FQGNSA. The CDR3 covers 14 residues. As to this clonotype: Its antigen is currently unknown.

The treatment denotes: approximately nine-day PBMC culture with coronavirus spike peptide pools or control peptides (ViraFEST assay). Cultured CD4+ T-cell DNA underwent Oncomine TCR Beta short-read sequencing. The genomic DNA was obtained from cultured CD4+ T cells by extraction with the QIAamp micro DNA kit. TCRdb analysed the PCR reads with MiXCR anew, one entry per CDR3 protein. The data show 8,500 to 10,000 distinct CDR3 sequences, 55% to 65% seen once. Source material: CD4+ T cells from blood, cultured in vitro. The receptor's source is a human donor who had recovered from COVID-19. The chain employs TRBV7-2 and TRBJ1-6; TRBD1 matches 10 bases. CDR3 nucleotides: TGTGCCAGCGGGACAGGGGTGGCTGGTTCACCCCTCCACTTT. Protein sequence: CASGTGVAGSPLHF.